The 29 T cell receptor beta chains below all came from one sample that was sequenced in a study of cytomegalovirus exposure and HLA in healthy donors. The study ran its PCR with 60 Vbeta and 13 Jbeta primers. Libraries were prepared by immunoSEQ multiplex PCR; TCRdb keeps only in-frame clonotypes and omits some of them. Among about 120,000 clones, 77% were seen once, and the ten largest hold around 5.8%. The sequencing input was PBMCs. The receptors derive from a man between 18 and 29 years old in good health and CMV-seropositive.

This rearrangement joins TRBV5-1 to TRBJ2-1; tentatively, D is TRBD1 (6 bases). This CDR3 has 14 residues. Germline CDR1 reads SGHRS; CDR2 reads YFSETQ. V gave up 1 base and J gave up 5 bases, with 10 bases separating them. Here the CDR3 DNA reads TGCGCCAGCAGCTTGATTACAGGGAACAATGAGCAGTTCTTC. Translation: CASSLITGNNEQFF.

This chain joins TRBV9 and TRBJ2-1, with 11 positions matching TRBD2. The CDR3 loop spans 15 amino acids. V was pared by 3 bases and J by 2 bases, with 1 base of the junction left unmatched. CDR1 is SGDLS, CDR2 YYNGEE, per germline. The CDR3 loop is CASSGSGRAYNEQFF. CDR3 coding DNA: TGTGCCAGCAGCGGTAGCGGGAGGGCCTACAATGAGCAGTTCTTC.

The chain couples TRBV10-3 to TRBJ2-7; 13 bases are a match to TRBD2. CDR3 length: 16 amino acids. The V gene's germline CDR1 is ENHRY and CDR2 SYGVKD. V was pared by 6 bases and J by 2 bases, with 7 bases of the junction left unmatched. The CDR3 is CAISLTSGGRTYEQYF. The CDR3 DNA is TGTGCCATCAGCCTGACTAGCGGGGGGCGGACCTACGAGCAGTACTTC.

The CDR3, as DNA: TGTGCCAGCAGTTTATTAGGGCGGGGGGCCCCCGAGCAGTACTTC. Translation gives CASSLLGRGAPEQYF. The rearrangement uses TRBV27 and TRBJ2-7; 8 bases are shared with TRBD2. Germline V lookup: CDR1 MNHEY, CDR2 SMNVEV (reference sequence). This CDR3 has 15 residues. With V trimmed by 1 base and J by 6 bases, 8 bases remained unmatched.

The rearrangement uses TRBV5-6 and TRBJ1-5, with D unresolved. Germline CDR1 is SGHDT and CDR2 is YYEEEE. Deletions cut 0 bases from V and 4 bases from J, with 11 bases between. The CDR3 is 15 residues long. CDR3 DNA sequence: TGTGCCAGCAGCTTGGGGAGGTTGGGGAATCAGCCCCAGCATTTT. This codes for CASSLGRLGNQPQHF.

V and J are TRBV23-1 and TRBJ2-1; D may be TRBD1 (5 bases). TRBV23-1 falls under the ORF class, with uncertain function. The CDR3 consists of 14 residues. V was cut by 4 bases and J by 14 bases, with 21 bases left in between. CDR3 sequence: CASSRGPGDSLEFF. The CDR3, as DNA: TGCGCCAGCAGTCGAGGTCCCGGTGACAGCCTCGAGTTCTTC.

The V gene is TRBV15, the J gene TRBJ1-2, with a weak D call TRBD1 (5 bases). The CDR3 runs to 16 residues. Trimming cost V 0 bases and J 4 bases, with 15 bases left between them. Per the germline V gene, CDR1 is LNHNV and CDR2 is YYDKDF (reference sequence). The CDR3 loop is CATSREYSAGGYGYTF. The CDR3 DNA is TGTGCCACCAGCAGAGAGTATTCAGCGGGGGGCTATGGCTACACCTTC.

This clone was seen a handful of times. CDR3 nucleotides: TGTGCCAGTAGTATCTGGAGTGGTGAGCTAGCGGGGGGGCGGGAGACCCAGTACTTC. This translates into CASSIWSGELAGGRETQYF. The chain recombines TRBV19 with TRBJ2-5; the match to TRBD2 covers 12 bases. The length of the CDR3 is 19 residues. Trimming cost V 3 bases and J 5 bases; bases outside gene matches: 16. Germline V CDR1 and CDR2: LNHDA, SQIVND (reference sequence).

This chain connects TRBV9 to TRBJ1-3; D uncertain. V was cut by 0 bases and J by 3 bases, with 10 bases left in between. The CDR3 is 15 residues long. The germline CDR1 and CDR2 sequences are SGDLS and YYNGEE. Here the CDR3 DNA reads TGTGCCAGCAGCGTAGGTCAGGTGGATGGAAACACCATATATTTT. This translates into CASSVGQVDGNTIYF. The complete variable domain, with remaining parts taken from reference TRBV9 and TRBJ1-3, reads DSGVTQTPKHLITATGQRVTLRCSPRSGDLSVYWYQQSLDQGLQFLIQYYNGEERAKGNILERFSAQQFPDLHSELNLSSLELGDSALYFCASSVGQVDGNTIYFGEGSWLTVV.

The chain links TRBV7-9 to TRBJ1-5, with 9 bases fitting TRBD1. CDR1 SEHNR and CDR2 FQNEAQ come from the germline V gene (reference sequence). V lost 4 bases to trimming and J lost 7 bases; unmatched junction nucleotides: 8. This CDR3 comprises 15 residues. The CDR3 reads CASSSGTGLRQPQHF. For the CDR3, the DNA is TGTGCCAGCAGCTCGGGGACAGGGCTGAGGCAGCCCCAGCATTTT.

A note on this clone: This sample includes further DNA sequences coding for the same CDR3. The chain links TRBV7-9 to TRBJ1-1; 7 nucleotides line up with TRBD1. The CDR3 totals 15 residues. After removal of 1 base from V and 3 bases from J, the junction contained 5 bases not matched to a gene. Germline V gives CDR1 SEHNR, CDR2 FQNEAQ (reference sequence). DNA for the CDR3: TGTGCCAGCAGCTTAGAAGACAGGGAGGACACTGAAGCTTTCTTT. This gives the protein CASSLEDREDTEAFF.

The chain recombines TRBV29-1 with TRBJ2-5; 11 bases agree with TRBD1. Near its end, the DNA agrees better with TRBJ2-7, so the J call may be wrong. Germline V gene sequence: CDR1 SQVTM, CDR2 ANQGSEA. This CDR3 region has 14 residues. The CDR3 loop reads CSVLRDRGSYEQYF. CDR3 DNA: TGCAGCGTTTTACGGGACAGGGGGTCGTACGAGCAGTACTTC.

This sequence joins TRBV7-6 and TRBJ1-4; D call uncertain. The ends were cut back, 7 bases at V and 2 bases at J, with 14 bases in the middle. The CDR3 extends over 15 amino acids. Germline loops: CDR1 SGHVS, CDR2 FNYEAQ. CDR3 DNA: TGTGCCAGCACCCTTTCAATAGATACTAATGAAAAACTGTTTTTT. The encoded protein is CASTLSIDTNEKLFF.

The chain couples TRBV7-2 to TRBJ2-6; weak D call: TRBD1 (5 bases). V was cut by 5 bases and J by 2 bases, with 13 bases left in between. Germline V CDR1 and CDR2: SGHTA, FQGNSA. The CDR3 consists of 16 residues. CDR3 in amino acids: CASSADSWAGANVLTF. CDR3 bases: TGTGCCAGCAGCGCCGACAGTTGGGCTGGGGCCAACGTCCTGACTTTC. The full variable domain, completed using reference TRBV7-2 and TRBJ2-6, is GAGVSQSPSNKVTEKGKDVELRCDPISGHTALYWYRQSLGQGLEFLIYFQGNSAPDKSGLPSDRFSAERTGGSVSTLTIQRTQQEDSAVYLCASSADSWAGANVLTFGAGSRLTVL.

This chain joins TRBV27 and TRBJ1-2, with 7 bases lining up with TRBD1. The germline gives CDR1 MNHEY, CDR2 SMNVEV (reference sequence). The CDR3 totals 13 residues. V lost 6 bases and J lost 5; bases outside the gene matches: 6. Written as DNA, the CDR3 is TGTGCCAGCAGCCTACAACAGGGGTATGGCTACACCTTC. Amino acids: CASSLQQGYGYTF.

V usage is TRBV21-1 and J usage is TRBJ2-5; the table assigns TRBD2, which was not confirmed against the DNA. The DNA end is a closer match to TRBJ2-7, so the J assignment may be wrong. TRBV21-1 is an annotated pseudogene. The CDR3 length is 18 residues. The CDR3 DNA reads TGTGCCAGCAGCAAAGCGCTACGGGAGGCTCCCGGCGAATACGAGCAGTACTTC. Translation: CASSKALREAPGEYEQYF.

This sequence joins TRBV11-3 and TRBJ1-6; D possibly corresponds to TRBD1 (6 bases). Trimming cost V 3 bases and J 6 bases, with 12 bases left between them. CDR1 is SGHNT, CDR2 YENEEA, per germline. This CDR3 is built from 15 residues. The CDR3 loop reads CASSFLDSLNSPLHF. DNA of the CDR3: TGTGCCAGCAGCTTCCTGGACAGCCTTAATTCACCCCTCCACTTT.

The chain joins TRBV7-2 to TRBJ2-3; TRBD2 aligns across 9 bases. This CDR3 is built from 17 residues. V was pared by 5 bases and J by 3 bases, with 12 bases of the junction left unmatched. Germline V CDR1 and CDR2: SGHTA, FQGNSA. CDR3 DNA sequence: TGTGCCAGCAGCCCCATAGCGGGGGCCTTGGGGACAGATACGCAGTATTTT. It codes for CASSPIAGALGTDTQYF.

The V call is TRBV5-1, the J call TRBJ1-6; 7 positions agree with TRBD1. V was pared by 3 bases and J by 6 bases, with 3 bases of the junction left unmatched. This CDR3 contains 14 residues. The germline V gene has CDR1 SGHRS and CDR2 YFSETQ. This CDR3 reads CASSSGQSNSPLHF. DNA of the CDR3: TGCGCCAGCAGCTCGGGACAGAGTAATTCACCCCTCCACTTT.

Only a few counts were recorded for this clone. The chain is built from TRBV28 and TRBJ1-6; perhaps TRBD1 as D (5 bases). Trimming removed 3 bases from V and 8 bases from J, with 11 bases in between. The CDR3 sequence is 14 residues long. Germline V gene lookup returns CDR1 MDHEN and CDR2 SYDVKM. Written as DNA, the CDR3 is TGTGCCAGCAGTTTTGGGGAGGGGTATTCACCCCTCCACTTT. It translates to CASSFGEGYSPLHF.

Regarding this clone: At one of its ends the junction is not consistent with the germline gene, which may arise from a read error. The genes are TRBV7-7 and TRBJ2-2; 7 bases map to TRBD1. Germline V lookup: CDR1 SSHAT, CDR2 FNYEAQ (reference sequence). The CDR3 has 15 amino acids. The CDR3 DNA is TGTGCTAGCAGCCCAAACAGGGGTGTCACCGGGGAGCTGTTTTTT. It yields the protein CASSPNRGVTGELFF. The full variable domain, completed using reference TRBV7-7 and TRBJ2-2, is GAGVSQSPRYKVTKRGQDVTLRCDPISSHATLYWYQQALGQGPEFLTYFNYEAQPDKSGLPSDRFSAERPEGSISTLTIQRTEQRDSAMYRCASSPNRGVTGELFFGEGSRLTVL.

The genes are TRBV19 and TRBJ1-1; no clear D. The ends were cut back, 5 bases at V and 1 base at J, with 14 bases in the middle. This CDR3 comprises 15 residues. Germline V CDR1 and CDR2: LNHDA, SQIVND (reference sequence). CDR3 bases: TGTGCCAGTAGTCTCTCGGGATCACCGAACACTGAAGCTTTCTTT. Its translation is CASSLSGSPNTEAFF.

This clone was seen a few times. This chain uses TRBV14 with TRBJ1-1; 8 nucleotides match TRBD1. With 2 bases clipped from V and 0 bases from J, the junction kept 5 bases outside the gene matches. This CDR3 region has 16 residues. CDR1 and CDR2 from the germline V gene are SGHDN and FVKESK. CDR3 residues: CASSQPGGGMNTEAFF. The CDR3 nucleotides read TGTGCCAGCAGCCAACCAGGGGGCGGAATGAACACTGAAGCTTTCTTT.

The CDR3 region is CASKKTDSYEQYF. Here the CDR3 DNA reads TGTGCCAGCAAAAAGACGGACAGCTACGAGCAGTACTTC. This chain uses TRBV27 with TRBJ2-7; a possible D gene is TRBD1 (6 bases). V lost 7 bases to trimming and J lost 3 bases, with 13 bases between them. The CDR3 loop spans 13 amino acids. Germline values: CDR1 MNHEY, CDR2 SMNVEV (reference sequence).

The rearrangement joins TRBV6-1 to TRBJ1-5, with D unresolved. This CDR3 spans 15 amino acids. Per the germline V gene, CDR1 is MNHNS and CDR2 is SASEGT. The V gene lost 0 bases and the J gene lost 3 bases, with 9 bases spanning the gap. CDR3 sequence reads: CASSEAARNNQPQHF. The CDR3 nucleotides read TGTGCCAGCAGTGAAGCGGCGAGGAACAATCAGCCCCAGCATTTT.

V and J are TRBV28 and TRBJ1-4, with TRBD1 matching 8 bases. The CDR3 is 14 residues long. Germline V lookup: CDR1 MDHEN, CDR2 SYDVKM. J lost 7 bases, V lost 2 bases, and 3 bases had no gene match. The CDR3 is CASSLIGQGEKLFF. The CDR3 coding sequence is TGTGCCAGCAGTTTAATAGGACAGGGTGAAAAACTGTTTTTT.

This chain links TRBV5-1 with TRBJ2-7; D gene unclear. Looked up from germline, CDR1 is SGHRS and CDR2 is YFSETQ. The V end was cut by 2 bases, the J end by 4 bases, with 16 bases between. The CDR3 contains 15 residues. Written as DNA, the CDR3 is TGCGCCAGCAGCTTTTCAAGCCTTTTTTTGTACGAGCAGTACTTC. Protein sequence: CASSFSSLFLYEQYF.

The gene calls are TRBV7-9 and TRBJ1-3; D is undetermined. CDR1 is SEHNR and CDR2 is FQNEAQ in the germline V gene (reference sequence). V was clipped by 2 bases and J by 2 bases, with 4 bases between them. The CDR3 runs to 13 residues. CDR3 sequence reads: CASSLSTGNTIYF. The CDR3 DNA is TGTGCCAGCAGCTTAAGCACTGGAAACACCATATATTTT.

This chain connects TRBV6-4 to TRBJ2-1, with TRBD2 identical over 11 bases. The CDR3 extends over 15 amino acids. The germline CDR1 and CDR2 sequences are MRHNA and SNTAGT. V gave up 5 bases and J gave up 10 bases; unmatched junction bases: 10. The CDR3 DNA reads TGTGCCAGCAGTTTGATAGCGGGGGGGCCTGGAGAGCAGTTCTTC. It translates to CASSLIAGGPGEQFF.